What follows are 22 T cell receptor beta chains derived from one specimen sequenced in a study of blood T cell repertoires in COVID-19. Produced via immunoSEQ multiplex PCR; TCRdb's table is partial and in-frame only. The sample shows 70,000 to 80,000 clones, approximately 85% of them seen only once. Input material: peripheral blood. These receptors came from a woman of 80 years or more with active or convalescent COVID-19.

The chain joins TRBV6-5 to TRBJ2-7, with D possibly being TRBD1 (6 bases). The ends were cut back, 4 bases at V and 5 bases at J, with 15 bases in the middle. This CDR3 region has 14 residues. Germline assignment: CDR1 MNHEY and CDR2 SVGAGI. This CDR3 is CASSWQGKIDEQYF. DNA of the CDR3: TGTGCCAGCAGTTGGCAGGGGAAGATTGACGAGCAGTACTTC.

This clone has only a few counts. The chain is built from TRBV29-1 and TRBJ1-2; TRBD1 is a possible D gene (6 bases). Trimming stripped 1 base from V and 4 bases from J, with 10 bases between. This CDR3 has 13 amino acids. Looked up from germline, CDR1 is SQVTM and CDR2 is ANQGSEA. The CDR3 coding sequence is TGCAGCGTTGAAGGCTTACAGGGCTATGGCTACACCTTC. It yields the protein CSVEGLQGYGYTF.

The chain uses TRBV14 and TRBJ1-3; D gene ambiguous. Trimming pared 4 bases from V and 4 bases from J, leaving 5 bases between. The CDR3 is 12 amino acids. Germline lookup yields CDR1 SGHDN and CDR2 FVKESK. CDR3 sequence reads: CASSLSGNTIYF. CDR3 nucleotides: TGTGCCAGCAGCCTATCCGGAAACACCATATATTTT. Looking up the rest from reference TRBV14 and TRBJ1-3 gives the full variable domain: EAGVTQFPSHSVIEKGQTVTLRCDPISGHDNLYWYRRVMGKEIKFLLHFVKESKQDESGMPNNRFLAERTGGTYSTLKVQPAELEDSGVYFCASSLSGNTIYFGEGSWLTVV.

The chain joins TRBV12-5 to TRBJ1-1; D is perhaps TRBD1 (6 bases). Germline-derived CDR1 and CDR2 are LGHNT and FRNRAP. V was trimmed by 0 bases and J by 6 bases, leaving 14 bases between them. The CDR3 consists of 15 residues. This chain's CDR3 is CASGLVRQGRPEAFF. CDR3 coding DNA: TGTGCTAGTGGTTTGGTACGGCAGGGGCGGCCTGAAGCTTTCTTT.

The chain has TRBV29-1 and TRBJ2-1, with a weak D call TRBD1 (6 bases). Germline V gene lookup returns CDR1 SQVTM and CDR2 ANQGSEA. The CDR3 sequence is 15 residues long. With 1 base removed from V and 0 bases from J, the gap between germline ends came to 10 bases. CDR3 sequence reads: CSVEGQGFSYNEQFF. The CDR3 DNA reads as TGCAGCGTTGAAGGGCAGGGGTTCTCCTACAATGAGCAGTTCTTC.

This clone has just a few counts. This chain connects TRBV2 to TRBJ1-6; 9 positions match TRBD1. The CDR3 length is 15 residues. Germline V lookup: CDR1 SNHLY, CDR2 FYNNEI. J lost 10 bases, V lost 5 bases, and 9 bases had no gene match. The CDR3 loop is CASSINRGQGSPLHF. Written as DNA, the CDR3 is TGTGCCAGCAGTATAAACAGGGGACAGGGATCACCCCTCCACTTT.

The chain uses TRBV5-6 and TRBJ2-1, with D tentatively TRBD1 (5 bases). The CDR3 runs to 13 residues. V was pared by 2 bases and J by 8 bases, with 11 bases between. Germline V lookup: CDR1 SGHDT, CDR2 YYEEEE. CDR3 amino acids: CASSFNVRDEQFF. The CDR3 nucleotides are TGTGCCAGCAGCTTCAATGTCAGGGATGAGCAGTTCTTC.

This clone was seen a handful of times. The chain joins TRBV5-4 to TRBJ1-2; a weak D match, TRBD1 (6 bases). In germline, CDR1 is SGHNT, CDR2 YYREEE (reference sequence). Trimming pared 2 bases from V and 6 bases from J, leaving 14 bases between. This CDR3 region has 14 residues. The CDR3 coding sequence is TGTGCCAGCAGCTTCCGGTCAGGGGCGGATGGCTACACCTTC. Translating it yields CASSFRSGADGYTF.

This clone appeared a single time. The V and J genes are TRBV5-8 and TRBJ1-4, with 8 bases matching TRBD1. Germline V lookup: CDR1 SGHTS, CDR2 YDEGEE. The trim removed 3 bases at V and 3 bases at J, leaving 4 bases unmatched. This CDR3 is 15 amino acids long. The CDR3 reads CASSWRTGPNEKLFF. The DNA of the CDR3 is TGTGCCAGCAGCTGGCGGACAGGGCCTAATGAAAAACTGTTTTTT.

The chain uses TRBV4-1 and TRBJ1-1; 8 bases are shared with TRBD1. The germline V gene has CDR1 MGHRA and CDR2 YSYEKL. The CDR3 extends over 14 amino acids. Trimming took 5 bases from V and 6 from J; bases not matched to a gene: 8. For the CDR3, the DNA is TGCGCCAGCAGCAGACAGGGGTTTGGTGCTGAAGCTTTCTTT. Residues: CASSRQGFGAEAFF.

The chain couples TRBV7-2 to TRBJ2-1; 9 bases match TRBD2. This CDR3 has 17 residues. Germline-derived CDR1 and CDR2 are SGHTA and FQGNSA. Trimming cost V 1 base and J 5 bases; bases outside gene matches: 9. The CDR3 loop is CASSLDLGRGGDNEQFF. In DNA form, the CDR3 reads TGTGCCAGCAGCTTAGATTTGGGGCGGGGGGGAGACAATGAGCAGTTCTTC.

The CDR3 sequence: CASSSTGGNTEAFF. CDR3 coding DNA: TGCGCCAGCAGCTCCACAGGGGGCAACACTGAAGCTTTCTTT. The chain combines TRBV4-1 with TRBJ1-1; 9 bases align to TRBD1. The CDR3 spans 14 residues. Germline-derived CDR1 and CDR2 are MGHRA and YSYEKL. Unmatched junction bases numbered 3, after V lost 5 bases and J lost 2 bases.

This chain joins TRBV5-4 and TRBJ1-2; TRBD1 matches 9 bases. The ends lost 7 bases at V and 0 bases at J; junction bases unmatched: 7. Per germline, CDR1 SGHNT and CDR2 YYREEE (reference sequence). The CDR3 runs 15 residues. CDR3 bases: TGTGCCAGCCGGGACAGGGCGACAACTAACTATGGCTACACCTTC. Protein sequence: CASRDRATTNYGYTF.

This chain joins TRBV7-2 and TRBJ2-7; D is uncertain. Deletions cut 3 bases from V and 3 bases from J, with 12 bases between. The CDR3 sequence is 14 residues long. The germline V gene has CDR1 SGHTA and CDR2 FQGNSA. The CDR3 loop is CASSFDNGVYEQYF. CDR3 in DNA: TGTGCCAGCAGCTTCGACAACGGTGTCTACGAGCAGTACTTC.

The chain combines TRBV6-5 with TRBJ1-1; D is uncertain. The germline V gene has CDR1 MNHEY and CDR2 SVGAGI. This CDR3 spans 13 amino acids. Trimming stripped 7 bases from V and 7 bases from J, with 16 bases between. Here the CDR3 DNA reads TGTGCCAGCAACGGAGAGAGAGTAAGTGAAGCTTTCTTT. Its protein is CASNGERVSEAFF.

The chain recombines TRBV9 with TRBJ2-1, with TRBD2 as a possible D gene (6 bases). The length of the CDR3 is 13 residues. V was trimmed by 4 bases and J by 9 bases, leaving 14 bases between them. Germline CDR1 is SGDLS and CDR2 is YYNGEE. DNA of the CDR3: TGTGCCAGCAGCAAGGAGGGATGGGTTGAGCAGTTCTTC. Its protein product is CASSKEGWVEQFF.

The chain is built from TRBV9 and TRBJ1-2, with 8 positions matching TRBD1. Germline values: CDR1 SGDLS, CDR2 YYNGEE. The CDR3 loop spans 14 amino acids. J lost 4 bases, V lost 5 bases, and 7 bases had no gene match. The CDR3 DNA reads TGTGCCAGCAGACCCTCACAGGGGGTCTATGGCTACACCTTC. Translating it yields CASRPSQGVYGYTF.

The rearrangement uses TRBV18 and TRBJ2-2; possible D gene TRBD2, 5 bases. V was trimmed by 3 bases and J by 2 bases, leaving 13 bases between them. The CDR3 loop spans 16 amino acids. Per the germline V gene, CDR1 is KGHSH and CDR2 is LQKENI. The CDR3: CASSPGVPYNTGELFF. CDR3 nucleotide sequence: TGTGCCAGCTCACCCGGGGTCCCCTATAACACCGGGGAGCTGTTTTTT.

V usage is TRBV10-1 and J usage is TRBJ1-6; 7 nucleotides align to TRBD1. The V gene's germline CDR1 is WNHNN and CDR2 SYGVQD (reference sequence). V trimming: 4 bases; J trimming: 6 bases; junction bases outside the gene matches: 3. This CDR3 is built from 14 residues. CDR3: CASSAGTANSPLHF. CDR3 nucleotide sequence: TGCGCCAGCAGTGCCGGGACAGCTAATTCACCCCTCCACTTT.

The chain combines TRBV7-8 with TRBJ1-1, with 7 bases fitting TRBD1. Germline trimming cut 5 bases from V and 8 bases from J; bases unmatched to any gene: 11. Per germline, CDR1 SGHVS and CDR2 FQNEAQ. There are 14 residues in the CDR3. The CDR3 DNA is TGTGCCAGCAGCACAGCCGGGACAGAATACGAAGCTTTCTTT. Translating it yields CASSTAGTEYEAFF.

The V and J genes are TRBV10-1 and TRBJ1-4, with 10 nucleotides matching TRBD1. This CDR3 comprises 19 residues. The V and J ends lost 0 bases and 7 bases, in that order; junction bases with no gene match: 14. Germline values: CDR1 WNHNN, CDR2 SYGVQD (reference sequence). The CDR3 coding sequence is TGCGCCAGCAGTGAGTCGATTGAGGGTGGGGACAGGGGTTGTGAAAAACTGTTTTTT. Its protein product is CASSESIEGGDRGCEKLFF.

V and J are TRBV6-1 and TRBJ1-2, with 9 bases identical to TRBD1. Per germline, CDR1 MNHNS and CDR2 SASEGT. This CDR3 region has 16 residues. The trim removed 3 bases at V and 1 base at J, leaving 6 bases unmatched. This chain's CDR3 is CASSDSGQGLNYGYTF. CDR3 DNA sequence: TGTGCCAGCAGTGACAGCGGACAGGGGCTTAACTATGGCTACACCTTC.